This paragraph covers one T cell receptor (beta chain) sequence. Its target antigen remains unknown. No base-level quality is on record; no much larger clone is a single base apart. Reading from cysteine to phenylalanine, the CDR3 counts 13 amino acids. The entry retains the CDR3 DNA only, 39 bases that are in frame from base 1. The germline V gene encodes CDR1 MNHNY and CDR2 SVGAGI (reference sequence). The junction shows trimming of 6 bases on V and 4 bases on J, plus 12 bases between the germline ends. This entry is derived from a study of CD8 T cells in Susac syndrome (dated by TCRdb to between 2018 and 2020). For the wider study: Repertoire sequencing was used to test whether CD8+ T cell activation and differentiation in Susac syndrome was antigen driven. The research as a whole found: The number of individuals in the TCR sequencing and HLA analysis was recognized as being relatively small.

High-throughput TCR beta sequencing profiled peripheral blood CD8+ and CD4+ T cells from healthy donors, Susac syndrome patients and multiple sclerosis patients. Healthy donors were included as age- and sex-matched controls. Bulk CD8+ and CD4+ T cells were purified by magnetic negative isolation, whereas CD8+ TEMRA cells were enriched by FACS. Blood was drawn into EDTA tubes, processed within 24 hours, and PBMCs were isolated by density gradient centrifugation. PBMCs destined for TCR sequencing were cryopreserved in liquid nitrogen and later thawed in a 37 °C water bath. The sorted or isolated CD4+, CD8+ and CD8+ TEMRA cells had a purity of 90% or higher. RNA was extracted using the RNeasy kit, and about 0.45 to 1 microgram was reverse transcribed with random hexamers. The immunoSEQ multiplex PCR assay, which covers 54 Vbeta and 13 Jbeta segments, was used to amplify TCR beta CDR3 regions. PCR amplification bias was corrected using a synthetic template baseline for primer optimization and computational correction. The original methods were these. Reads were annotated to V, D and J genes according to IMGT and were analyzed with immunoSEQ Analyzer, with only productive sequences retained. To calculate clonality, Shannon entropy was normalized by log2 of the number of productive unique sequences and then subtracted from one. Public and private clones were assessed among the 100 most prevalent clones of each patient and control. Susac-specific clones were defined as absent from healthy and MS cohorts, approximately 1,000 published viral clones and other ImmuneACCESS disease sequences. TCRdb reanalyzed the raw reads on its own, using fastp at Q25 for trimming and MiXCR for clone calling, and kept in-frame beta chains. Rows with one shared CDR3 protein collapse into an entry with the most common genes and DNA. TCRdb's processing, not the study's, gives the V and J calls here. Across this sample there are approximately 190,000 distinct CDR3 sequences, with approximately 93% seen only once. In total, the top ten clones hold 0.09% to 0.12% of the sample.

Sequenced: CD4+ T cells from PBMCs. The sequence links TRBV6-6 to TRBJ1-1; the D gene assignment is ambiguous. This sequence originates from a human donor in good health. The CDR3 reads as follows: CASRLVDRTEAFF. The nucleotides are TGTGCCAGCAGATTAGTGGATCGCACTGAAGCTTTCTTT.